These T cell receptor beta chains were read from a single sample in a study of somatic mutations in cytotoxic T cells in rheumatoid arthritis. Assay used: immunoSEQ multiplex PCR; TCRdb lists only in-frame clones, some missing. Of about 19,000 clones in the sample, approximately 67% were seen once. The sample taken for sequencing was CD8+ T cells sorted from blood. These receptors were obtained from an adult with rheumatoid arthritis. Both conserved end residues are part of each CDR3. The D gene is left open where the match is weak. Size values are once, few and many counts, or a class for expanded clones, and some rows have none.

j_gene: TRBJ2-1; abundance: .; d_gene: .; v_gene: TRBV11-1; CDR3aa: CASTQGFSEQFF; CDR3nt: TGTGCCAGCACCCAGGGCTTTAGTGAGCAGTTCTTC
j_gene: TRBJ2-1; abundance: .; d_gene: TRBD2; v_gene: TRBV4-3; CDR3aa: CASSQDGAGGQSEQFF; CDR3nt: TGCGCCAGCAGCCAAGATGGGGCGGGGGGGCAAAGTGAGCAGTTCTTC
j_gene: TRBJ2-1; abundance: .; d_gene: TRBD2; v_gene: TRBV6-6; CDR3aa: CASSYSGGKVFF; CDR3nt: TGTGCCAGCAGTTACTCCGGGGGGAAGGTTTTCTTC
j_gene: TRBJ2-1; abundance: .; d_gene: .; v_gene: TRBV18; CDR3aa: CASSPSQPRNEQFF; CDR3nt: TGTGCCAGCTCACCATCGCAGCCGCGCAATGAGCAGTTCTTC
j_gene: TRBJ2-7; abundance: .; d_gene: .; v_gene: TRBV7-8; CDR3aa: CASSLGEGEQYF; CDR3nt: TGTGCCAGCAGCTTAGGTGAGGGCGAGCAGTACTTC
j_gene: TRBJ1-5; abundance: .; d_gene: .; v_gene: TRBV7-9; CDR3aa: CASSLAGPGNQPQHF; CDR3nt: TGTGCCAGCAGCTTAGCCGGTCCGGGGAACCAGCCCCAGCATTTT
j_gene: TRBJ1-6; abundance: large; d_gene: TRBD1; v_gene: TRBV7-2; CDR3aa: CASSLGTGLGSPLHF; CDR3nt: TGTGCCAGCAGCTTAGGGACAGGCCTCGGTTCACCCCTCCACTTT
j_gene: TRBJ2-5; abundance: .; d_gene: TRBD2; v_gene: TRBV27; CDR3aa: CASSLSGGTSGGPEAETQYF; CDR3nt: TGTGCCAGCAGTTTATCGGGGGGGACTAGCGGGGGACCTGAGGCGGAGACCCAGTACTTC
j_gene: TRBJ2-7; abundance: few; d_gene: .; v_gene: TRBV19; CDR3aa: CASRGRGAYEQYF; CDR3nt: TGTGCCAGTAGGGGCAGGGGGGCCTACGAGCAGTACTTC
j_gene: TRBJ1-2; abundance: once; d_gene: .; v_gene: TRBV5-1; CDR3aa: CASTAGTQYGYTF; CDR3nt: TGCGCCAGCACGGCCGGGACGCAGTATGGCTACACCTTC
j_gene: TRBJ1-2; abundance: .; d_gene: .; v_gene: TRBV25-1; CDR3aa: CASSESSGYTF; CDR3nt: TGTGCCAGCAGTGAATCGAGTGGCTACACCTTC
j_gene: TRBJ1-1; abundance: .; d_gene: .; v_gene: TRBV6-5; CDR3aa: CASSLGGDMNTEAFF; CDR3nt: TGTGCCAGCAGCCTCGGGGGCGACATGAACACTGAAGCTTTCTTT
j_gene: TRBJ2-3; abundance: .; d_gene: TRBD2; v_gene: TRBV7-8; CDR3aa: CASRATTSGGPHTDTQYF; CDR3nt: TGTGCCAGCAGAGCCACTACTAGCGGGGGGCCCCACACAGATACGCAGTATTTT
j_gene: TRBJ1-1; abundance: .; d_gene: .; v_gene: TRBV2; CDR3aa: CASRAGFMNTEAFF; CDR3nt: TGTGCCAGCAGGGCTGGATTTATGAACACTGAAGCTTTCTTT
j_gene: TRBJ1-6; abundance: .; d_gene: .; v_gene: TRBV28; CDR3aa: CASSFWLGPLHF; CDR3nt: TGTGCCAGCAGTTTTTGGCTCGGGCCCCTCCACTTT
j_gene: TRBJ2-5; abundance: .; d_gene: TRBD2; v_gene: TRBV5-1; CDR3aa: CASKIKGLANREYKETQYF; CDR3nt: TGCGCCAGCAAAATTAAGGGACTAGCCAATCGGGAATATAAAGAGACCCAGTACTTC
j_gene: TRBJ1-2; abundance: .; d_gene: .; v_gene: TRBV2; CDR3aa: CASTIRVPYGYTF; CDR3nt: TGTGCCAGCACAATTCGAGTACCGTATGGCTACACCTTC
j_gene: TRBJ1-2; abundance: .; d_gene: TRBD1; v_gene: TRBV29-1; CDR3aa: CSVDTGVYGYTF; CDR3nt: TGCAGCGTTGACACAGGGGTCTATGGCTACACCTTC
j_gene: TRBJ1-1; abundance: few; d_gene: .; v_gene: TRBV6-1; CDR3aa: CASRATEAFF; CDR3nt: TGTGCCAGCAGAGCCACTGAAGCTTTCTTT
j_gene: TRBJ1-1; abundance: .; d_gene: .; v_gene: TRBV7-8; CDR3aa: CASSPRTANTEAFF; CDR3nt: TGTGCCAGCAGCCCCCGGACAGCGAACACTGAAGCTTTCTTT
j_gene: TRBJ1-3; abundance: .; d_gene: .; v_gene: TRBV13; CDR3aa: CASSPRRSGNTIYF; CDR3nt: TGTGCCAGCAGCCCTCGGCGCTCTGGAAACACCATATATTTT
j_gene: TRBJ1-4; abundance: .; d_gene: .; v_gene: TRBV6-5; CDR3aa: CASSYSNPENEKLFF; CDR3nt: TGTGCCAGCAGTTACTCCAACCCAGAGAATGAAAAACTGTTTTTT
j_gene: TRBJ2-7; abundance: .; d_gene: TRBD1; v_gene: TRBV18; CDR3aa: CASSPTGQGAHEQYF; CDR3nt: TGTGCCAGCTCACCAACGGGACAGGGGGCCCACGAGCAGTACTTC
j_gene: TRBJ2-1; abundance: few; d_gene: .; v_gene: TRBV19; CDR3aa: CASSAQGFNEQFF; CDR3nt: TGTGCCAGTAGTGCTCAGGGGTTCAATGAGCAGTTCTTC
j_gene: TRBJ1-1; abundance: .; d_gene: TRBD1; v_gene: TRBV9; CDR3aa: CASSATQGASEAFF; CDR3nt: TGTGCCAGCAGCGCAACCCAGGGGGCCTCGGAAGCTTTCTTT
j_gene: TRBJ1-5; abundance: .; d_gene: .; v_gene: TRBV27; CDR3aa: CASSFQNQPQHF; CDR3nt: TGTGCCAGCAGTTTTCAGAACCAGCCCCAGCATTTT
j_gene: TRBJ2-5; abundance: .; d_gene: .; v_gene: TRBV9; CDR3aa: CASSVSGRDQETQYF; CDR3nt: TGTGCCAGCAGCGTCTCCGGCAGGGACCAAGAGACCCAGTACTTC
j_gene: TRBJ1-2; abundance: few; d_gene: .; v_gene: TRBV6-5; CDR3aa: CASSYRLLYGYTF; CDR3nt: TGTGCCAGCAGTTACAGGTTGCTCTATGGCTACACCTTC
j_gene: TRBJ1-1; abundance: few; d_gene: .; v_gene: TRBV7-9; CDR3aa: CASSASLSAEAFF; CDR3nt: TGTGCCAGCAGCGCCTCTTTGAGCGCTGAAGCTTTCTTT
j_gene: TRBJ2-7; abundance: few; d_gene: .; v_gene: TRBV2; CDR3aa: CASSPPGRQDEQYF; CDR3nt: TGTGCCAGCAGTCCGCCGGGGCGACAGGACGAGCAGTACTTC
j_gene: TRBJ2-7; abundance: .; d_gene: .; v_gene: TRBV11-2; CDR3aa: CASGSSYEQYF; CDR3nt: TGTGCCAGCGGGAGCTCCTACGAGCAGTACTTC
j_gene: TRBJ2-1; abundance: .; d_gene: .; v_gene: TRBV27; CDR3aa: CASSLFVGNEQFF; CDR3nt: TGTGCCAGCAGTTTGTTTGTGGGAAATGAGCAGTTCTTC
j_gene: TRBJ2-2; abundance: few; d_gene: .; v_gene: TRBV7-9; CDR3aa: CASSLAAGELFF; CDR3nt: TGTGCCAGCAGCTTAGCGGCCGGGGAGCTGTTTTTT
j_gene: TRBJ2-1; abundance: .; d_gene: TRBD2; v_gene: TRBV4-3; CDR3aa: CASSHPGTSGGSSYNEQFF; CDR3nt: TGCGCCAGCAGCCACCCAGGGACTAGCGGGGGGAGCTCCTACAATGAGCAGTTCTTC
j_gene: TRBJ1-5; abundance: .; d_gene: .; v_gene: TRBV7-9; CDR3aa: CASTQDGSNQPQHF; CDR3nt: TGTGCCAGCACCCAGGACGGTAGCAATCAGCCCCAGCATTTT
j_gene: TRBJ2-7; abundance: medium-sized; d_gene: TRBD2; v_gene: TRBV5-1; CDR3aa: CASSFFSSGDYEQYF; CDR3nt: TGCGCCAGCAGCTTCTTCTCTAGCGGGGACTACGAGCAGTACTTC
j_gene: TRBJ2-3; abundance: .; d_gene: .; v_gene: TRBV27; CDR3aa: CASSLASTDTQYF; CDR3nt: TGTGCCAGCAGTTTGGCGTCCACAGATACGCAGTATTTT
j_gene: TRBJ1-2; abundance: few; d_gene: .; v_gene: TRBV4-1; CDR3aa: CASSLMASSLEGYTF; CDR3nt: TGCGCCAGCAGCCTTATGGCGTCCTCTCTAGAGGGCTACACCTTC
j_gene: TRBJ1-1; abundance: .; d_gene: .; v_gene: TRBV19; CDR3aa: CASSKGLGDTEAFF; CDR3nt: TGTGCCAGTAGTAAGGGGCTTGGGGACACTGAAGCTTTCTTT
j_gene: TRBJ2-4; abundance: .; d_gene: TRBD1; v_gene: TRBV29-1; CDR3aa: CSGQGAKNIQYF; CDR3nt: TGCAGCGGACAGGGGGCCAAAAACATTCAGTACTTC
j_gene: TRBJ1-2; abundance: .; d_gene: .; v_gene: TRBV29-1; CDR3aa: CSVDAAGPGYTF; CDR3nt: TGCAGCGTTGATGCCGCAGGACCCGGCTACACCTTC
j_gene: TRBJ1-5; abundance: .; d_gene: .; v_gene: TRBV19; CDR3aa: CASSIDGDSNQPQHF; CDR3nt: TGTGCCAGTAGTATAGATGGGGATAGCAATCAGCCCCAGCATTTT
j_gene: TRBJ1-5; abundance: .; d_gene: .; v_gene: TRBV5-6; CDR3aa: CASSLGSNQPQHF; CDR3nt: TGTGCCAGCAGCTTAGGCAGTAATCAGCCCCAGCATTTT
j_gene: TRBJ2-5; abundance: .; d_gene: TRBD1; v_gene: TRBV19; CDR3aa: CASSAGTGGRETQYF; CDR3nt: TGTGCCAGTAGTGCCGGGACAGGGGGCCGGGAGACCCAGTACTTC
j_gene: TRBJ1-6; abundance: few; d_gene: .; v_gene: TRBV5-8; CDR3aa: CASSLGGGSPLHF; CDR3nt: TGTGCCAGCAGCTTAGGGGGTGGCTCACCCCTCCACTTT
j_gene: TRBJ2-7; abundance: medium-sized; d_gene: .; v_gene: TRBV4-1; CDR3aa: CASSQDPQARPWEQYF; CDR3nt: TGCGCCAGCAGCCAAGATCCCCAGGCCCGGCCGTGGGAGCAGTACTTC
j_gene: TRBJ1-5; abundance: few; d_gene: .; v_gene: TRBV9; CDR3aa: CASSVAGGYQPQHF; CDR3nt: TGTGCCAGCAGCGTAGCGGGGGGTTATCAGCCCCAGCATTTT
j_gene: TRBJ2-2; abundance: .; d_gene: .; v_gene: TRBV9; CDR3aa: CASSVGQLTGELFF; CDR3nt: TGTGCCAGCAGCGTAGGACAGCTAACCGGGGAGCTGTTTTTT
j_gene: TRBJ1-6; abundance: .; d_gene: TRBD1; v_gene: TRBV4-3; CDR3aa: CASSQDLNRGMDNSPLHF; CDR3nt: TGCGCCAGCAGCCAAGATCTGAACAGGGGGATGGATAATTCACCCCTCCACTTT
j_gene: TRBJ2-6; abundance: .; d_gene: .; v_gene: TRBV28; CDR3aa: CASSLYPWGGGSSGANVLTF; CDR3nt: TGTGCCAGCAGTTTATACCCTTGGGGAGGGGGCTCCTCTGGGGCCAACGTCCTGACTTTC
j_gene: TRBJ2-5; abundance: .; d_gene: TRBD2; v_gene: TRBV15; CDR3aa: CATSRLRGGAEETQYF; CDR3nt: TGTGCCACCAGCAGATTGCGGGGGGGCGCGGAGGAGACCCAGTACTTC
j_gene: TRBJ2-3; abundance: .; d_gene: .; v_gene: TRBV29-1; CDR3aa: CSDEGWGLESDTQYF; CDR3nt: TGCAGCGATGAGGGGTGGGGTCTAGAGTCAGATACGCAGTATTTT
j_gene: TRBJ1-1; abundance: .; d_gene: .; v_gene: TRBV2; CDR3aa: CARGSSTEAFF; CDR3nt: TGTGCCAGGGGGTCGTCCACTGAAGCTTTCTTT
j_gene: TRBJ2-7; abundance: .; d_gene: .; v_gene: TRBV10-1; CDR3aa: CASSESNAGAYEQYF; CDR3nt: TGCGCCAGCAGTGAGTCAAACGCCGGAGCCTACGAGCAGTACTTC
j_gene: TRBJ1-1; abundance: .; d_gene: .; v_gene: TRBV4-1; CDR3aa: CASSHRGGLNTEAFF; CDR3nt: TGCGCCAGCAGCCATAGAGGAGGTCTGAACACTGAAGCTTTCTTT
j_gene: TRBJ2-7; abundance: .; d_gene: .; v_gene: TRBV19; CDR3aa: CASSIGPEQYF; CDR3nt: TGTGCCAGTAGTATAGGACCCGAGCAGTACTTC